What follows is one T cell receptor (beta chain) and its context. Germline V gene data show CDR1 as SGDLS and CDR2 as YYNGEE. Trimming removed 0 bases from V and 5 bases from J; junction bases left unmatched: 10. CDR3 size: 17 residues. The sample belongs to a study of cytomegalovirus exposure and HLA in healthy donors. The PCR used 60 Vbeta and 13 Jbeta primers. Profiling relied on immunoSEQ multiplex PCR, and the TCRdb table lists in-frame clones only, not all of them. The sample carries about 170,000 clones, 82% recorded once. This receptor was identified in a male donor in good health and CMV-seronegative. The chain is built from TRBV9 and TRBJ2-2; 7 bases fit TRBD1. Sequenced material: PBMCs. This chain's CDR3 is CASSVGWSKGATGELFF. In DNA, the CDR3 is TGTGCCAGCAGCGTAGGGTGGTCAAAGGGGGCGACCGGGGAGCTGTTTTTT.